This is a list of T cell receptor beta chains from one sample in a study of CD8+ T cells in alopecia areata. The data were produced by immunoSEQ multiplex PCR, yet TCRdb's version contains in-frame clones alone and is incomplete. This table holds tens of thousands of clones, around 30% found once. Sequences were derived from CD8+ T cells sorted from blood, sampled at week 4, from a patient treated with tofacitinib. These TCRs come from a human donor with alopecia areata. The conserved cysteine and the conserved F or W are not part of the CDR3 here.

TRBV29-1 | SVSNRGGTEAF
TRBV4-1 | ASSYQGRDEKLF
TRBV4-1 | ASSQASRYEQY
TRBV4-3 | ASSSGQAEAF
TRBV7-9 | ASSARNSYEQY
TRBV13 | ASSLGRPQETQY
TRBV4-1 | ASSEAGFDYEQY
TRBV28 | ASSLGTGSNEQY
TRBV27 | ASSLGTRLQETQY
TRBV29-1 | SVAGDGGYT
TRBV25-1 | ASSARTGSNTEAF
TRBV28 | ASSLKAYEQY
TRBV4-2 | ASSLRGDSEVETQY
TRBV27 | ASSLSRGPYEQY
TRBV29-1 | SAPGDTNYGYT
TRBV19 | ASSKRREEKAF
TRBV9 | ASSWRDRYTDTQY
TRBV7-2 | ASSLPSGSSYNEQF
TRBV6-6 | ASSYSGTSRETQY
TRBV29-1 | SVVSAYNEQF
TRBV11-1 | ASSPSRGTGGYEQY
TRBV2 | ASSEGGETQY
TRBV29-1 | SVERQQPYEQY
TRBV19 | ASMYRGPGANVLT
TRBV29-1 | PSEWGPETLETQY
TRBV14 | ASSQGTGYNEQF
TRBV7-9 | ASSLTVARAEEQY
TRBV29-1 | SVEARETQY
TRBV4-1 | ASSQEAVPNTGELF
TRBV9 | ASSASPTGPYGYT
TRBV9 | ASSVGGNSYEQY
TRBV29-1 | SVATGQTYEQY
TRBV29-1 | SVTGGQSYGYT
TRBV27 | ASRVRGENQPQH
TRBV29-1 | SVKFTEAF
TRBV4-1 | ASSQGDWQDKYEQY
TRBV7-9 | ASSSNRDRGTEAF
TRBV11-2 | ASSQGQGLDEQF
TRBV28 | ASNYRVHTGELF
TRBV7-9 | ASSFRLSGELF
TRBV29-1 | SVTARGGANQETQY
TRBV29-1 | SVPTGEETQY
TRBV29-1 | SVEGLSGEGDEQF
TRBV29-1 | SVWGIVTGGFQETQY
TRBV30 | AWSLGGETQY
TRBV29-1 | SVASGPYEQY
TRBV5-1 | ASTSGQLNTEAF
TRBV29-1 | SARESRLLGWAGGEPQH
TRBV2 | ASSDEGVESYEQY
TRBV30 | AWKYTRGTGELF
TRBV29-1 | SVEARDREGDEQY
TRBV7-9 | ASEVPGGVYEQY
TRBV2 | ASSEHFRQETQY